This passage covers 6 T cell receptor beta chains from one sample sequenced in a study of T cell changes during pregnancy in multiple sclerosis. Assay used: immunoSEQ multiplex PCR; TCRdb lists only in-frame clones, some missing. Among 50,000 or so clones listed, just over 90% were seen once. The sample here was CD8+ T cells from peripheral blood mononuclear cells, taken after pregnancy. These receptors came from a female donor with multiple sclerosis, enrolled in a pregnancy study.

J is TRBJ2-2 and V is TRBV29-1; 7 bases map to TRBD1. CDR1 is SQVTM and CDR2 is ANQGSEA in the germline V gene. Trimming took 7 bases from V and 7 from J; bases not matched to a gene: 6. The CDR3 consists of 12 residues. The CDR3 coding sequence is TGCAGCGCGGCGACAGGGTTCGGGGAGCTGTTTTTT. It translates to CSAATGFGELFF.

The rearrangement joins TRBV11-2 to TRBJ2-5; D is perhaps TRBD1 (6 bases). Germline values: CDR1 SGHAT, CDR2 FQNNGV. V was pared by 4 bases and J by 2 bases, with 11 bases between. This CDR3 spans 14 amino acids. CDR3 coding DNA: TGTGCCAGCAGCTATTACAGGGAACAAGAGACCCAGTACTTC. Translation gives CASSYYREQETQYF.

This clone was recorded only once. This chain joins TRBV7-8 and TRBJ2-7, with 7 positions matching TRBD1. V dropped 6 bases and J dropped 2; count of bases not matched to a gene: 10. The CDR3 loop spans 15 amino acids. Germline loops: CDR1 SGHVS, CDR2 FQNEAQ. In DNA, the CDR3 is TGTGCCAGCAGTTTATCGGACAGGCCAACCTACGAGCAGTACTTC. This codes for CASSLSDRPTYEQYF.

This clone was seen more than once but under ten times. The chain is built from TRBV6-4 and TRBJ2-2, with TRBD2 as a possible D gene (5 bases). This CDR3 has 14 residues. CDR1 is MRHNA, CDR2 SNTAGT, per germline. V was clipped by 2 bases and J by 1 base, with 5 bases between them. The DNA for the CDR3 is TGTGCCAGCAGTGACGGAGGGAACACCGGGGAGCTGTTTTTT. Protein product: CASSDGGNTGELFF.

This clone was seen a few times. J is TRBJ2-5 and V is TRBV9, with 8 bases fitting TRBD2. Trimming took 4 bases from V and 0 from J; bases not matched to a gene: 8. The V gene's germline CDR1 is SGDLS and CDR2 YYNGEE. The CDR3 runs to 16 residues. The CDR3 loop reads CASSPQRGSYQETQYF. CDR3 nucleotides: TGTGCCAGCAGCCCCCAGCGGGGGTCGTACCAAGAGACCCAGTACTTC.

This chain uses TRBV2 with TRBJ2-1; TRBD1 is a possible D gene (6 bases). The germline gives CDR1 SNHLY, CDR2 FYNNEI. The CDR3 is 15 amino acids. Trimming removed 8 bases from V and 5 bases from J, with 19 bases in between. The CDR3 DNA follows: TGTGCCAGCCGGTTGGGGGCTTCATGGGACAATGAGCAGTTCTTC. Amino acids: CASRLGASWDNEQFF.